This TCR beta chain derives from a study of T cell responses to AZD1222 COVID-19 vaccine. Study-wide points: Possibly, clonal diversity was underestimated; donors were largely white British and included more females. Spike-specific TCRs gained breadth and depth after people received two AZD1222 doses.

Using immunoSEQ multiplex PCR, the repertoire was profiled, and TCRdb retains in-frame clones only, with some absent. The table has approximately 120,000 clones, 80% to 95% seen once; the top ten hold about 3%. In the case of this clone: Its antigen is unknown.

The sequence derives from an adult in good health. The sequenced sample was peripheral blood, obtained on day 0 of AZD1222 vaccination.

CDR3 loop: CASSQDQRSGEKLFF. The CDR3 region has the DNA TGTGCCAGCAGCCAAGATCAACGATCGGGCGAAAAACTGTTTTTT. The V gene is TRBV3-1 (or the pseudogene TRBV3-2), the J gene TRBJ1-4; unclear D gene. V was shortened by 0 bases and J by 8 bases, with 13 bases between the two germline ends. The germline V gene encodes CDR1 LGHDT and CDR2 YNNKEL (reference sequence). This CDR3 has 15 residues.